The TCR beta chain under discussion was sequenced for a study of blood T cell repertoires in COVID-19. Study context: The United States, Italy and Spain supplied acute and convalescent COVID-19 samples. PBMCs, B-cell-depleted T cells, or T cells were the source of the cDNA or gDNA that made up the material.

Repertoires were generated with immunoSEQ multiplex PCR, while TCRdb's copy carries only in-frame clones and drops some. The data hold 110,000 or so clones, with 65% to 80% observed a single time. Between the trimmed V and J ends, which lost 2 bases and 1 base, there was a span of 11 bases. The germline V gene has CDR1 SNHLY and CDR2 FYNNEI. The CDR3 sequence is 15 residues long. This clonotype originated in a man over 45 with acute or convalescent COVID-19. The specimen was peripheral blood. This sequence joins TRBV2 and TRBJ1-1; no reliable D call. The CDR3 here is CASSEYHAQNTEAFF. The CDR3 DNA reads TGTGCCAGCAGTGAATATCACGCACAGAACACTGAAGCTTTCTTT.